What follows are 3 T cell receptor beta chains derived from one specimen sequenced in a study of cytomegalovirus exposure and HLA in healthy donors. PCR used 60 Vbeta primers and 13 Jbeta primers. Assay used: immunoSEQ multiplex PCR; TCRdb lists only in-frame clones, some missing. The sample includes about 140,000 clones, 68% of them seen just once. Source material: PBMCs. The origin of the receptors is a man aged 30-40 years in good health and CMV-seropositive.

CDR3 bases: TGCAGCGTTGAAGCGGGGGGCAGTGATGGCTACACCTTC. Translating gives CSVEAGGSDGYTF. The chain recombines TRBV29-1 with TRBJ1-2, with D possibly matching TRBD1 (6 bases). The V gene's germline CDR1 is SQVTM and CDR2 ANQGSEA. V was clipped by 1 base and J by 6 bases, with 12 bases between them. This CDR3 is built from 13 residues.

The chain recombines TRBV30 with TRBJ2-3, with TRBD2 matching over 9 bases. J was trimmed by 2 bases and V by 4 bases; bases with no gene match: 4. This CDR3 contains 14 residues. Germline V gives CDR1 GTSNPN, CDR2 SVGIG (reference sequence). Written as DNA, the CDR3 is TGTGCCTGGAAGGCGGGAGGGACCACAGATACGCAGTATTTT. Translating gives CAWKAGGTTDTQYF.

The J gene is TRBJ1-3, the V gene TRBV28; D is undetermined. CDR3 size: 15 residues. The V end lost 7 bases, the J end lost 0 bases, and 13 bases lay between the germline ends. Germline-derived CDR1 and CDR2 are MDHEN and SYDVKM. CDR3 DNA: TGTGCCAGCACTTCCCCTAGCGGCTCTGGAAACACCATATATTTT. It yields the protein CASTSPSGSGNTIYF.